Listed below are T cell receptor beta chains from one sample, sequenced in a study of T-cell reconstitution after alpha-beta-depleted transplantation in children. TCRdb analysed the PCR reads with MiXCR anew, one entry per CDR3 protein. The profile shows hundreds of thousands of distinct CDR3 sequences, around 17% of them singletons. The source material was PBMCs, mostly from graft donor cells, sampled 360 days after TCRalphabeta/CD19-depleted stem cell transplant. These receptors all stem from a male patient between 10 and 17 years old who had a stem cell transplant for acute lymphoblastic leukemia, so the T cells may come from the graft donor. The conserved cysteine and the conserved F or W are not part of the CDR3 here.

j_call v_call cdr3_aa
TRBJ1-5 TRBV9 ASSVDRGRPLSNQPQH
TRBJ1-1 TRBV28 ASSLADREGTEAF
TRBJ1-5 TRBV24-1 ATSDRRNQPQH
TRBJ2-7 TRBV12-3/TRBV12-4 ASSLVGRGTYEQY
TRBJ2-1 TRBV11-3 ASSFSGTSNEQF
TRBJ2-7 TRBV4-2 ASIGNRYLSYEQY
TRBJ2-3 TRBV7-9 ASSLGVRTTDTQY
TRBJ2-5 TRBV2 ASSESQGLIAVGEETQY
TRBJ2-1 TRBV10-1 ASSESNRGHNEQF
TRBJ1-2 TRBV4-1 ASSQPTQGKGGYT
TRBJ1-1 TRBV27 ASTTGRAEAF
TRBJ2-5 TRBV15 ATSKGGLAEQETQY
TRBJ2-1 TRBV9 ASSVLTGGSLYNEQF
TRBJ2-1 TRBV24-1 ATSDNQGYSYNEQF
TRBJ2-5 TRBV18 ASSPSAAGGYQETQY
TRBJ1-1 TRBV5-1 ASSPGRLNTEAF
TRBJ2-5 TRBV27 ASRPSLGALWETQY
TRBJ2-1 TRBV20-1 SARDPLAGVPEQF
TRBJ2-6 TRBV11-1 ASSLSAGGGSGANVLT
TRBJ2-3 TRBV7-3 ASSSDAGSDTQY
TRBJ2-1 TRBV7-9 ASSRGEGNEQF
TRBJ2-1 TRBV5-1 ASTPGTSGRPYNEQF
TRBJ2-3 TRBV10-1 ASSGRAWDTQY
TRBJ2-1 TRBV14 ASSRQRPNEQF
TRBJ2-6 TRBV20-1 SARSLAVSGANVLT
TRBJ2-3 TRBV6-1 ASTWGNIIDTQY
TRBJ2-4 TRBV6-1 ATYRGGAGNIQY
TRBJ2-7 TRBV3-1 ASSFSQTVYEQY
TRBJ2-2 TRBV20-1 SARAGGSGELF
TRBJ1-1 TRBV2 ASRDSQNTEAF
TRBJ2-1 TRBV5-6 ASSWGIGGPRYNEQF
TRBJ1-1 TRBV5-1 ASSLVRWNTEAF
TRBJ1-5 TRBV20-1 SASPGQGIQPQH
TRBJ2-7 TRBV7-9 ASSLEHTGGGSYEQY
TRBJ2-2 TRBV10-2 ATGPVSAGELF
TRBJ1-3 TRBV25-1 ASSEMAGEENTIY
TRBJ2-2 TRBV5-1 ASSLEDALPFDTGELF
TRBJ2-2 TRBV7-9 ASSPNRGDTGELF
TRBJ2-2 TRBV6-5 ASSYAVNRGRKTGELF
TRBJ2-2 TRBV18 ASSPLWGSDTGELF
TRBJ2-3 TRBV10-2 ASSGGRRASDTQY
TRBJ2-1 TRBV30 AWTPGLAGGSYNEQF
TRBJ1-1 TRBV6-1 ASRPGALTNTEAF
TRBJ2-7 TRBV5-1 ASSLGLGTLGYEQY
TRBJ2-5 TRBV7-9 ASSLGSVATETQY
TRBJ2-1 TRBV12-3/TRBV12-4 ASSFSDYPWNEQF
TRBJ2-3 TRBV5-1 ASKERSDFTDTQY
TRBJ2-7 TRBV12-3/TRBV12-4 ASARGTLHEQY
TRBJ2-7 TRBV20-1 SARDMDRGHEQY
TRBJ1-2 TRBV5-1 ASSLARTGGAT
TRBJ2-5 TRBV20-1 SASLQGRRETQY
TRBJ2-1 TRBV5-1 ASSFGQGYNEQF
TRBJ2-2 TRBV7-9 ASSLQVANTGELF
TRBJ2-2 TRBV20-1 SARALNTGELF
TRBJ2-7 TRBV25-1 ASTSLEDDEQY
TRBJ2-6 TRBV5-1 ASSYQDSGSGANVLT